This paragraph covers one T cell receptor (beta chain) sequence. This sample is part of a study of PD-L1 blockade in urothelial cancer. Overall study context: Males with bladder-origin urothelial cancer constituted about 85% of the roughly 30 patients. The study recovered a median of 141,255 T cells per blood sample.

The CDR3 runs 11 residues. The V end was cut by 5 bases, the J end by 4 bases, with 6 bases between. Per germline, CDR1 MGHDK and CDR2 SYGVNS. The time point denotes: peripheral blood 6 weeks after treatment start. Spike-ins of synthetic TCR analog templates went into each PCR. Method: immunoSEQ multiplex PCR; TCRdb's copy keeps in-frame clones and lacks some. The sample carries about 50,000 clones, approximately 85% recorded once. Material: PBMCs, obtained around atezolizumab (anti-PD-L1) treatment. J is TRBJ2-7 and V is TRBV25-1, with D perhaps TRBD1 (5 bases). This receptor was obtained from a man aged 50 or older with urothelial cancer. The CDR3 sequence: CASSKGYEQYF. As DNA, the CDR3 is TGTGCCAGCAGTAAGGGGTACGAGCAGTACTTC.